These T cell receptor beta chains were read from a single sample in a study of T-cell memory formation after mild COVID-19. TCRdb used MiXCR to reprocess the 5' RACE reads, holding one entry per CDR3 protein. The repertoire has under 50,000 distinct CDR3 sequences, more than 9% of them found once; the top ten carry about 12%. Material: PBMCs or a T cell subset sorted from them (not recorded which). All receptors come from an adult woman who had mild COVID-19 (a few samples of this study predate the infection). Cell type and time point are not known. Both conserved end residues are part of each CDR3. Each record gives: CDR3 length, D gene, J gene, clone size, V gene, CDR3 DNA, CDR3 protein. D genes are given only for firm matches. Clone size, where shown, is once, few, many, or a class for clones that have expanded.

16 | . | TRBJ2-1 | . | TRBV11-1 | TGTGCCAGCAGCTTGGAGGCCGTAAGCTCCTACAATGAGCAGTTCTTC | CASSLEAVSSYNEQFF
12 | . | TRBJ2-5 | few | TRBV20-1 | TGCAGTGCTAGCCAGGGTATGAAGACCCAGTACTTC | CSASQGMKTQYF
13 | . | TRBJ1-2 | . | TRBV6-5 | TGTGCCAGCAGTACCGCGTCAACGTATGGCTACACCTTC | CASSTASTYGYTF
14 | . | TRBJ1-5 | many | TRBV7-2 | TGTGCCAGCAGCTCGCTGGGGGTGGGTCAGCCCCAGCATTTT | CASSSLGVGQPQHF
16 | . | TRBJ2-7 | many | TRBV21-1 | TGTGCCAGCAGTCTCAGGGGGACAGAGAGTATCTACGAGCAGTACTTC | CASSLRGTESIYEQYF
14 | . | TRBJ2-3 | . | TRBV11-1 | TGTGCCAGCAGCCCTGGGGGGCCGGGAGATACGCAGTATTTT | CASSPGGPGDTQYF
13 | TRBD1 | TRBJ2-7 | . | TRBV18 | TGTGCCAGCTCTGGGACAGGTGGCAACGAGCAGTACTTC | CASSGTGGNEQYF
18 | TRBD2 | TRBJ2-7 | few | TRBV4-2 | TGTGCCAGCAGCCAGAACCAATTTAGCGGGAGAGGCTCCTACGAGCAGTACTTC | CASSQNQFSGRGSYEQYF
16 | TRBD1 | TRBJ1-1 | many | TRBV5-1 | TGCGCCAGCAGCTCGAGACAGGGGGCCTGGAACACTGAAGCTTTCTTT | CASSSRQGAWNTEAFF
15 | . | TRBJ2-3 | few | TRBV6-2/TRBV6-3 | TGTGCCAGCTCGGTCGCGGGGGCCTTCACAGATACGCAGTATTTT | CASSVAGAFTDTQYF
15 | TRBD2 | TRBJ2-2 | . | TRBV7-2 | TGTGCCAGCAGCCCCAATCCGGGACTAGCCGGGGAGCTGTTTTTT | CASSPNPGLAGELFF
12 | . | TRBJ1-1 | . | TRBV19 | TGTGCCAGTAAACCCAGGCTGGCTGAAGCTTTCTTT | CASKPRLAEAFF
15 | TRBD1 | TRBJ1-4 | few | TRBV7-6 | TGTGCCAGCAGCTTAGCGGGCAGGGGGGATGAAAAACTGTTTTTT | CASSLAGRGDEKLFF
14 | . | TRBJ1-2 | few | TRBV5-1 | TGCGCCAGCAGCTTGGCACAGGCGCGGCGTGGCTACACCTTC | CASSLAQARRGYTF
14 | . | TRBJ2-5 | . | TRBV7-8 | TGTGCCAGCAGCTTAGATCTGTTCGGCGAGACCCAGTACTTC | CASSLDLFGETQYF
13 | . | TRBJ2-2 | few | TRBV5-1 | TGCGCCAGTCGCCCCCAGGGCTACGGGGAGCTGTTTTTT | CASRPQGYGELFF
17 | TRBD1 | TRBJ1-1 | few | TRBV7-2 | TGTGCCAGCAGCTTGAGAAGTCCCGGGACAGGGTATACTGAAGCTTTCTTT | CASSLRSPGTGYTEAFF
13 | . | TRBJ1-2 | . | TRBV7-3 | TGTGCCAGCAGCCTCCCCGGACTTAAAGGCTACACCTTC | CASSLPGLKGYTF
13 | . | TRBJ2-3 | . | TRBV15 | TGTGCCACCAGCATCGGCGGTTCGGGGGTGCAGTATTTT | CATSIGGSGVQYF
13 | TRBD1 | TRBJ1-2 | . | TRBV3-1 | TGTGCCAGCAGTCGGACAGGGAACTATGGCTACACCTTC | CASSRTGNYGYTF
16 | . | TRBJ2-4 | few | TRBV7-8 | TGTGCCAGCAGCTTACCGGCGGGGACAGTAGAGGACATTCAGTACTTC | CASSLPAGTVEDIQYF
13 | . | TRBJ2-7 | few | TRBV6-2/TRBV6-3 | TGTGCCAGCACATCAGGGGACGGGTACGAGCAGTACTTC | CASTSGDGYEQYF
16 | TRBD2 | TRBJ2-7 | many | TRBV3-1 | TGTGCCAGCAGCCTACGCCCGACTAGCGGGAGCTACGAGCAGTACTTC | CASSLRPTSGSYEQYF
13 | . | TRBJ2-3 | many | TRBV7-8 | TGTGCCAGCAGCTTCCGGGGCACAGATACGCAGTATTTT | CASSFRGTDTQYF
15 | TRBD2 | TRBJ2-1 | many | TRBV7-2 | TGTGCCAGCAGCCAACTAGCGGGAGGGCCGGGTGAGCAGTTCTTC | CASSQLAGGPGEQFF
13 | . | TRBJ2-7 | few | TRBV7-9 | TGTGCCAGCAGCTTAACCACAGGGCCCGAGCAGTACTTC | CASSLTTGPEQYF
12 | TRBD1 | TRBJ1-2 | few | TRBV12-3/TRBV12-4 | TGTGCCAGCAGTTCACAGGGGGCCGGCTACACCTTC | CASSSQGAGYTF
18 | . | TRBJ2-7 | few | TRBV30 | TGTGCCTGGAGTGTACGAAGGCAGGGGACGGGGGCATCCTACGAGCAGTACTTC | CAWSVRRQGTGASYEQYF
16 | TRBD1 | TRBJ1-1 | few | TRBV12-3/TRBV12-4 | TGTGCCAGCAGATTAGGACAGGGGGCGCTGAACACTGAAGCTTTCTTT | CASRLGQGALNTEAFF
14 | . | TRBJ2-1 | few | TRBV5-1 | TGCGCCAGCAGCTTGGCCTCGGGGGTCGATGAGCAGTTCTTC | CASSLASGVDEQFF
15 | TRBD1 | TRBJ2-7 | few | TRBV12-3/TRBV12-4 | TGTGCCAGCAGTCCTGCGACAGGGCAAGACTACGAGCAGTACTTC | CASSPATGQDYEQYF
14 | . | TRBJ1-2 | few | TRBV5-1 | TGCGCCAGCAGCTTGGCCGGGTCCAAGAGGGGCTACACCTTC | CASSLAGSKRGYTF
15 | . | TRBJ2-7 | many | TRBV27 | TGTGCCAGCAGTTTATCGCCAGGCCCCCTAGATGAGCAGTACTTC | CASSLSPGPLDEQYF
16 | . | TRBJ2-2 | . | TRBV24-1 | TGTGCCACCAGTGATCCTGGATCCAGGAACACCGGGGAGCTGTTTTTT | CATSDPGSRNTGELFF
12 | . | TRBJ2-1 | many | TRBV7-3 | TGTGCCAGCAGCCTTGCCGTCGGTGAGCAGTTCTTC | CASSLAVGEQFF
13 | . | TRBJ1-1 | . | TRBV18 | TGTGCCAGCTCGTCCGGGATGAACACTGAAGCTTTCTTT | CASSSGMNTEAFF
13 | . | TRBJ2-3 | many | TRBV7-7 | TGTGCCAGCAGCCCCAGCCCCTATCATACGCAGTATTTT | CASSPSPYHTQYF
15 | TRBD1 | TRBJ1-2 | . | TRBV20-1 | TGCAGTGCTAGAGGCAGGGACAGCCTATTTTATGGCTACACCTTC | CSARGRDSLFYGYTF
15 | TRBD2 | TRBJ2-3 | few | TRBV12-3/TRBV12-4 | TGTGCCAGCAGCCATAGCGGGAGGGCCACAGATACGCAGTATTTT | CASSHSGRATDTQYF
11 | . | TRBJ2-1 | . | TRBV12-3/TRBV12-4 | TGTGCCATCCAGTTTGGGGCCAGAAGGGGCTTC | CAIQFGARRGF
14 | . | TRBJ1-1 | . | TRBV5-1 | TGCGCCAGCAGCTTGGCCTCGGCGAACACTGAAGCTTTCTTT | CASSLASANTEAFF
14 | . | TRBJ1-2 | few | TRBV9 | TGTGCCAGCAGCCTCGACAGAACTAACTATGGCTACACCTTC | CASSLDRTNYGYTF
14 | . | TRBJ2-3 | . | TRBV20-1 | TGCAGTGCTAAGGGTCGAGCCAACACAGATACGCAGTATTTT | CSAKGRANTDTQYF
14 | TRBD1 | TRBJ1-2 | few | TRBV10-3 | TGTGCCATCAGACCGGGACAGGGGGCGGCTGGCTACACCTTC | CAIRPGQGAAGYTF
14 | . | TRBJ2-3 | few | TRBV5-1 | TGCGCCAGCAGCATCGGACCGCTCACAGATACGCAGTATTTT | CASSIGPLTDTQYF
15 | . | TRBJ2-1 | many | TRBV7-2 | TGTGCCAGCAGTACTCAGGGCGACGCCTACAATGAGCAGTTCTTC | CASSTQGDAYNEQFF
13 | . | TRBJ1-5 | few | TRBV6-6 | TGTGCCAGCGACCCAACAGGGCATCAGCCCCAGCATTTT | CASDPTGHQPQHF
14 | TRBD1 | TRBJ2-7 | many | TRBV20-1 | TGCCGCTCCCGGGACCGGGACAGGGCGTACGAGCAGTACTTC | CRSRDRDRAYEQYF
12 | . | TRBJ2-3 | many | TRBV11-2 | TGTGCCAGCACCCTAAGCACAGATACGCAGTATTTT | CASTLSTDTQYF
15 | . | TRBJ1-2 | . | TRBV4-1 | TGCGCCAGCAGCCCAACCGGGACGGACAGTTTAGGCTACACCTTC | CASSPTGTDSLGYTF
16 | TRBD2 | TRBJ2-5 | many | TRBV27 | TGTGCCAGCAGTTTATTGTCTAGCGGGAGTGGGGAGACCCAGTACTTC | CASSLLSSGSGETQYF
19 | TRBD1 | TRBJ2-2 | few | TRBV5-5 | TGTGCCAGCACCCAAAATATTGGGACAGGGGCCCGGAACACCGGGGAGCTGTTTTTT | CASTQNIGTGARNTGELFF
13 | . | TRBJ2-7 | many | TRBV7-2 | TGTGCCAGCACCGAGTGGGCCACCTACGAGCAGTACTTC | CASTEWATYEQYF
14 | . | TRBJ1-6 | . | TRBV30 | TGTGCCTGGACCAGGCTTTTCTATAATTCACCCCTCCACTTT | CAWTRLFYNSPLHF
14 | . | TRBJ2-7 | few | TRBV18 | TGTGCCAGCTCCCCCCCGGGCTACCCCGCCGAGCAGTACTTC | CASSPPGYPAEQYF
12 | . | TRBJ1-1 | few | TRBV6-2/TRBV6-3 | TGTGCCAGCAGTAAGATGGGCACTGAAGCTTTCTTT | CASSKMGTEAFF